Listed below are T cell receptor beta chains from one sample, sequenced in a study of T cell responses to AZD1222 COVID-19 vaccine. The protocol was immunoSEQ multiplex PCR, while the TCRdb copy is restricted to in-frame clones and leaves out a portion. The sample lists some 120,000 clones, 75% to 85% occurring once. The material was peripheral blood, obtained 28 days after the second AZD1222 dose. These receptors were collected from an adult who received the AZD1222 COVID-19 vaccine. The CDR3 runs from the conserved cysteine through the conserved F or W. The order of the fields is J gene, clone size, V gene, D gene, CDR3 protein, CDR3 DNA. The D gene is left open where the match is weak. The size field is filled for only some rows; it gives once, few, many or a size class.

j_gene: TRBJ2-5; abundance: -; v_gene: TRBV9; d_gene: TRBD1; CDR3aa: CASSVGSGTVLGETQYF; CDR3nt: TGTGCCAGCAGCGTAGGGTCAGGGACAGTCTTAGGAGAGACCCAGTACTTC
j_gene: TRBJ1-2; abundance: -; v_gene: TRBV3-1/TRBV3-2; d_gene: -; CDR3aa: CASSQARLDVYGYTF; CDR3nt: TGTGCCAGCAGCCAAGCTCGACTGGATGTCTATGGCTACACCTTC
j_gene: TRBJ2-7; abundance: -; v_gene: TRBV5-6; d_gene: TRBD1; CDR3aa: CASSLSPTGESPYEQYF; CDR3nt: TGTGCCAGCAGCTTGTCCCCGACAGGGGAAAGCCCCTACGAGCAGTACTTC
j_gene: TRBJ2-1; abundance: -; v_gene: TRBV6-5; d_gene: -; CDR3aa: CASSRPGWATNEQFF; CDR3nt: TGTGCCAGCAGTCGGCCGGGTTGGGCTACGAATGAGCAGTTCTTC
j_gene: TRBJ2-7; abundance: -; v_gene: TRBV7-2; d_gene: TRBD1; CDR3aa: CASSPGTGRYEQYF; CDR3nt: TGTGCCAGCAGCCCCGGGACAGGACGTTACGAGCAGTACTTC
j_gene: TRBJ1-2; abundance: -; v_gene: TRBV7-9; d_gene: TRBD1; CDR3aa: CASSLGRQGGDYGYTF; CDR3nt: TGTGCCAGCAGCTTAGGGAGACAGGGTGGAGACTATGGCTACACCTTC
j_gene: TRBJ2-5; abundance: -; v_gene: TRBV10-3; d_gene: -; CDR3aa: CAITPGPNSQTQYF; CDR3nt: TGTGCCATCACACCGGGCCCGAACAGCCAGACCCAGTACTTC
j_gene: TRBJ2-7; abundance: once; v_gene: TRBV6-2/TRBV6-3; d_gene: -; CDR3aa: CASSYLDRSYEQYF; CDR3nt: TGTGCCAGCAGTTACCTCGACAGATCCTACGAGCAGTACTTC
j_gene: TRBJ1-5; abundance: few; v_gene: TRBV9; d_gene: -; CDR3aa: CASSVDIAPNQPQHF; CDR3nt: TGTGCCAGCAGCGTCGACATTGCTCCCAATCAGCCCCAGCATTTT
j_gene: TRBJ2-2; abundance: -; v_gene: TRBV7-2; d_gene: -; CDR3aa: CASSLRGSNTGELFF; CDR3nt: TGTGCCAGCAGCCTCCGGGGTTCGAACACCGGGGAGCTGTTTTTT
j_gene: TRBJ2-3; abundance: -; v_gene: TRBV3-1/TRBV3-2; d_gene: -; CDR3aa: CASSHRDPNTDTQYF; CDR3nt: TGTGCCAGCAGCCACCGGGACCCAAACACAGATACGCAGTATTTT
j_gene: TRBJ1-2; abundance: once; v_gene: TRBV7-8; d_gene: TRBD1; CDR3aa: CASSPQGLGTGFSTF; CDR3nt: TGTGCCAGCAGCCCCCAAGGCCTCGGGACAGGGTTCAGCACCTTC
j_gene: TRBJ2-1; abundance: -; v_gene: TRBV11-2; d_gene: TRBD2; CDR3aa: CASSLGRGARRGNEQFF; CDR3nt: TGTGCCAGCAGCTTGGGGCGGGGGGCACGCCGGGGGAATGAGCAGTTCTTC
j_gene: TRBJ1-6; abundance: -; v_gene: TRBV4-2; d_gene: TRBD1; CDR3aa: CASSQETGNSHSPLHF; CDR3nt: TGTGCCAGCAGCCAAGAGACAGGGAATTCTCATTCACCCCTCCACTTT
j_gene: TRBJ2-1; abundance: -; v_gene: TRBV19; d_gene: -; CDR3aa: CASSIVFAGSNEQFF; CDR3nt: TGTGCCAGTAGTATAGTATTCGCCGGATCAAATGAGCAGTTCTTC
j_gene: TRBJ1-1; abundance: -; v_gene: TRBV7-9; d_gene: -; CDR3aa: CASTKVTEAFF; CDR3nt: TGTGCCAGCACCAAGGTCACTGAAGCTTTCTTT
j_gene: TRBJ1-5; abundance: -; v_gene: TRBV27; d_gene: TRBD1; CDR3aa: CASRKDRGDYSNQPQHF; CDR3nt: TGTGCCAGCAGAAAGGACAGGGGCGACTATAGCAATCAGCCCCAGCATTTT
j_gene: TRBJ1-2; abundance: -; v_gene: TRBV2; d_gene: -; CDR3aa: CASSERGPNYGYTF; CDR3nt: TGTGCCAGCAGCGAACGGGGTCCTAACTATGGCTACACCTTC
j_gene: TRBJ1-2; abundance: -; v_gene: TRBV4-2; d_gene: -; CDR3aa: CASSQDAGNHGYTF; CDR3nt: TGTGCCAGCAGCCAAGATGCAGGGAACCATGGCTACACCTTC
j_gene: TRBJ1-5; abundance: -; v_gene: TRBV3-1/TRBV3-2; d_gene: -; CDR3aa: CASSQVWGGQPQHF; CDR3nt: TGTGCCAGCAGCCAAGTGTGGGGAGGACAGCCCCAGCATTTT
j_gene: TRBJ1-4; abundance: -; v_gene: TRBV28; d_gene: -; CDR3aa: CASNSRGREEEKLFF; CDR3nt: TGTGCCAGCAACTCCCGGGGGCGAGAAGAGGAAAAACTGTTTTTT
j_gene: TRBJ2-7; abundance: -; v_gene: TRBV3-1/TRBV3-2; d_gene: -; CDR3aa: CASSRTAGEQYF; CDR3nt: TGTGCCAGCAGCCGGACCGCTGGCGAGCAGTACTTC
j_gene: TRBJ1-2; abundance: -; v_gene: TRBV2; d_gene: -; CDR3aa: CASRKPATPDGKDIWGGYTF; CDR3nt: TGTGCCAGCAGGAAGCCAGCCACACCAGATGGGAAGGATATCTGGGGTGGCTACACCTTC
j_gene: TRBJ1-2; abundance: -; v_gene: TRBV21-1; d_gene: -; CDR3aa: CASSGNPGQGFLNYGYTF; CDR3nt: TGTGCCAGCAGCGGAAATCCGGGACAGGGGTTTCTTAACTATGGCTACACCTTC
j_gene: TRBJ2-1; abundance: -; v_gene: TRBV3-1/TRBV3-2; d_gene: -; CDR3aa: CASSQSYNEQFF; CDR3nt: TGTGCCAGCAGCCAGAGTTACAATGAGCAGTTCTTC
j_gene: TRBJ2-4; abundance: -; v_gene: TRBV18; d_gene: TRBD1; CDR3aa: CASSPEDRGYIQYF; CDR3nt: TGTGCCAGCTCACCAGAGGACAGGGGATACATTCAGTACTTC
j_gene: TRBJ1-1; abundance: -; v_gene: TRBV9; d_gene: -; CDR3aa: CASSVQGNWNTEAFF; CDR3nt: TGTGCCAGCAGCGTTCAAGGGAATTGGAACACTGAAGCTTTCTTT
j_gene: TRBJ2-7; abundance: few; v_gene: TRBV27; d_gene: -; CDR3aa: CASSFYGADEQYF; CDR3nt: TGTGCCAGCAGTTTTTATGGGGCGGACGAGCAGTACTTC
j_gene: TRBJ1-3; abundance: once; v_gene: TRBV24-1; d_gene: -; CDR3aa: CATSDSAGSGNTIYF; CDR3nt: TGTGCCACCAGTGATTCTGCCGGCTCTGGAAACACCATATATTTT
j_gene: TRBJ2-3; abundance: -; v_gene: TRBV29-1; d_gene: -; CDR3aa: CSVWDNTDTQYF; CDR3nt: TGCAGCGTGTGGGACAACACAGATACGCAGTATTTT
j_gene: TRBJ1-6; abundance: few; v_gene: TRBV5-4; d_gene: -; CDR3aa: CASSGGGTSSYNSPLHF; CDR3nt: TGTGCCAGCAGCGGTGGGGGCACGAGCTCCTATAATTCACCCCTCCACTTT
j_gene: TRBJ1-2; abundance: -; v_gene: TRBV5-6; d_gene: TRBD1; CDR3aa: CASGLRRDSRMVYGYTF; CDR3nt: TGTGCCAGCGGACTACGGAGGGACAGCCGTATGGTCTATGGCTACACCTTC
j_gene: TRBJ1-2; abundance: few; v_gene: TRBV19; d_gene: -; CDR3aa: CASTPAGVSYGYTF; CDR3nt: TGTGCCAGTACCCCAGCGGGGGTCTCCTATGGCTACACCTTC
j_gene: TRBJ1-1; abundance: -; v_gene: TRBV18; d_gene: -; CDR3aa: CASSSTLQGNTEAFF; CDR3nt: TGTGCCAGCTCATCGACTCTACAGGGGAACACTGAAGCTTTCTTT
j_gene: TRBJ2-5; abundance: -; v_gene: TRBV6-2/TRBV6-3; d_gene: -; CDR3aa: CASSPRTGDAQYF; CDR3nt: TGTGCCAGCAGTCCCCGGACCGGGGATGCCCAGTACTTC
j_gene: TRBJ2-1; abundance: -; v_gene: TRBV5-1; d_gene: TRBD2; CDR3aa: CASSLLSGVNNEQFF; CDR3nt: TGCGCCAGCAGCTTGCTCAGCGGGGTTAACAATGAGCAGTTCTTC
j_gene: TRBJ2-7; abundance: -; v_gene: TRBV6-5; d_gene: TRBD1; CDR3aa: CASRTGGVEQYF; CDR3nt: TGTGCCAGCAGGACAGGGGGCGTCGAGCAGTACTTC
j_gene: TRBJ2-1; abundance: -; v_gene: TRBV11-3; d_gene: -; CDR3aa: CASSQTGALSEQFF; CDR3nt: TGTGCCAGCAGCCAGACGGGGGCGCTTAGTGAGCAGTTCTTC
j_gene: TRBJ1-3; abundance: -; v_gene: TRBV2; d_gene: -; CDR3aa: CASTSEMFSGNTIYF; CDR3nt: TGTGCCAGCACCTCTGAAATGTTCTCTGGAAACACCATATATTTT
j_gene: TRBJ1-6; abundance: -; v_gene: TRBV12-3/TRBV12-4; d_gene: -; CDR3aa: CASSFNQNSPLHF; CDR3nt: TGTGCCAGCAGTTTCAACCAAAATTCACCCCTCCACTTT